This T cell receptor beta chain was identified in a study of control samples from healthy donors and cancer patients. Produced via immunoSEQ multiplex PCR; TCRdb's table is partial and in-frame only. The profile shows 160,000 or so clones, 90% to 95% of them singletons. V shed 3 bases and J shed 4 bases, with 13 bases lying between them. The CDR3 is 15 residues long. Per germline, CDR1 LNHDA and CDR2 SQIVND (reference sequence). This clone has a single count. The V and J genes are TRBV19 and TRBJ1-5; D is perhaps TRBD1 (6 bases). The sample comprised PBMCs. The source is a man aged 55 to 70 with colorectal cancer. Here the CDR3 DNA reads TGTGCCAGTAGTATGTACAGGGATGGGAATCAGCCCCAGCATTTT. This sequence encodes CASSMYRDGNQPQHF.